The clone carrying this T cell receptor (beta chain) has ten or more counts. Its matching antigen is unknown. The record originates from a study of read filtering for tumor transcriptome and immune sequencing. About the research overall: IR-seq gave about 3.5 to 10.27 million TCR reads per sample; RNA-seq gave 85 to 1273. Study-wide points: This fraction held mixed bone marrow immune cells after CD138-negative sorting. Compared with RNA-seq, IR-seq gave much higher clonotype depth and reliability.

The germline CDR1 and CDR2 sequences are MGHRA and YSYEKL. The length of the CDR3 is 18 residues. J lost 7 bases, V lost 0 bases, and 14 bases had no gene match. Sampling of bone marrow took place during active disease in every patient. Molecular barcoded adaptors covering alpha/delta and beta/gamma chains were used on roughly 370 ng RNA. TCRdb processed the reads anew with MiXCR; each CDR3 protein has one entry. The repertoire holds 100,000 to 150,000 distinct CDR3 sequences, with roughly 13% as singletons. This chain uses TRBV4-1 with TRBJ2-2, with TRBD2 matching over 7 bases. What was sequenced was a population of CD138-negative cells sorted from bone marrow. This TCR came from a donor over 35 with multiple myeloma. The CDR3 reads CASSQDYGRGYRGGELFF. The CDR3 bases are TGCGCCAGCAGCCAAGATTATGGGCGGGGGTATCGTGGCGGGGAGCTGTTTTTT.